The 24 T cell receptor beta chains presented below share a single source sample, sequenced in a study of T cells in Graves' hyperthyroidism and ophthalmopathy. Amplification targeted TCR beta CDR3 regions from RNA transcripts. An initial round of RT-PCR targeting the TCR CDR3 relied on the HTBI primer set. TCRdb reprocessed the multiplex PCR reads with MiXCR, giving one entry per CDR3 protein. The repertoire consists of some 500,000 distinct CDR3 sequences, with less than 25% occurring once and the leading ten covering about 11%. Sequenced: blood. These receptors all come from a woman aged 25 to 39 with Graves' ophthalmopathy.

The chain employs TRBV7-8 and TRBJ1-5; TRBD1 agrees at 8 bases. The J segment lost 6 bases and the V segment lost 5 bases, leaving 6 bases of the junction unmatched. Germline V gene data show CDR1 as SGHVS and CDR2 as FQNEAQ. The CDR3 runs to 14 residues. CDR3 protein: CASSHRGGSQPQHF. The CDR3 DNA follows: TGTGCCAGCAGCCACAGGGGGGGCAGTCAGCCCCAGCATTTT.

V usage is TRBV7-2 and J usage is TRBJ2-7; D is unclear. V was cut by 7 bases and J by 10 bases, with 14 bases left in between. Germline CDR1 reads SGHTA; CDR2 reads FQGNSA. The CDR3 has 11 residues. The CDR3 here is CASISAFDQYF. The CDR3 nucleotides read TGTGCCAGCATCTCCGCCTTCGATCAGTACTTC. Full variable domain (rest looked up from reference TRBV7-2 and TRBJ2-7): GAGVSQSPSNKVTEKGKDVELRCDPISGHTALYWYRQSLGQGLEFLIYFQGNSAPDKSGLPSDRFSAERTGGSVSTLTIQRTQQEDSAVYLCASISAFDQYFGPGTRLTVT.

This clonotype appeared many times. V is TRBV20-1 and J is TRBJ1-5; D is unclear. The ends were cut back, 6 bases at V and 10 bases at J, with 19 bases in the middle. Looked up from germline, CDR1 is DFQATT and CDR2 is SNEGSKA (reference sequence). The CDR3 loop spans 13 amino acids. The CDR3 spells CSARQIMYEPQHF. DNA of the CDR3: TGCAGTGCGCGTCAGATAATGTATGAACCCCAGCATTTT.

This clonotype showed up many times. The CDR3 nucleotides are TGTGCCAGCAGTTTTGACAGTAACTCTGGAAACACCATATATTTT. This sequence encodes CASSFDSNSGNTIYF. The V gene is TRBV27, the J gene TRBJ1-3, with D possibly TRBD1 on 5 matching bases. V lost 3 bases, J lost 0 bases, and 9 bases lay in between. The CDR3 is 15 residues long. The germline CDR1 and CDR2 sequences are MNHEY and SMNVEV (reference sequence).

The V gene is TRBV11-2, the J gene TRBJ2-5; D is possibly TRBD2 (7 bases). Deletions cut 5 bases from V and 1 base from J, with 14 bases between. This CDR3 contains 15 residues. Germline loops: CDR1 SGHAT, CDR2 FQNNGV. CDR3 DNA: TGTGCCAGCAGCACGGGGGGCGGGCTCCAAGAGACCCAGTACTTC. Translated, it gives CASSTGGGLQETQYF.

Many counts were recorded for this clonotype. The chain uses TRBV7-2 and TRBJ1-2; TRBD1 agrees at 9 bases. The germline CDR1 and CDR2 sequences are SGHTA and FQGNSA. The ends lost 5 bases at V and 8 bases at J; junction bases unmatched: 3. CDR3 length: 12 residues. The chain's CDR3 is CASSPDRGGYTF. The CDR3 nucleotides read TGTGCCAGCAGCCCGGACAGGGGCGGCTACACCTTC.

The chain uses TRBV5-1 and TRBJ1-1; D might be TRBD1 (6 bases). The germline gives CDR1 SGHRS, CDR2 YFSETQ. The CDR3 loop spans 17 amino acids. Trimming stripped 0 bases from V and 6 bases from J, with 21 bases between. The chain's CDR3 is CASSLGVAGALLSEAFF. Here the CDR3 DNA reads TGCGCCAGCAGCTTGGGGGTCGCAGGGGCCCTTTTGTCTGAAGCTTTCTTT.

This chain uses TRBV6-2 or TRBV6-3 with TRBJ2-7; 7 nucleotides match TRBD1. The CDR3 runs to 17 residues. V trimming: 1 base; J trimming: 2 bases; junction bases outside the gene matches: 11. Per germline, CDR1 MNHEY and CDR2 SVGEGT. The CDR3 is CASSYYGRQGTTYEQYF. The CDR3 DNA is TGTGCCAGCAGTTACTACGGTCGACAGGGAACGACCTACGAGCAGTACTTC.

This clonotype was recorded at least ten times. V gene TRBV12-3 or TRBV12-4 combines with J gene TRBJ1-2, with D uncertain. Trimming pared 6 bases from V and 6 bases from J, leaving 14 bases between. This CDR3 has 13 residues. The DNA of the CDR3 is TGTGCCAGCAGACGGTTCGGCGGCGATGGCTACACCTTC. It yields the protein CASRRFGGDGYTF.

A few counts support this clonotype. The chain uses TRBV29-1 and TRBJ2-5; 7 bases map to TRBD2. Germline V gene data show CDR1 as SQVTM and CDR2 as ANQGSEA. Trimming took 0 bases from V and 5 from J; bases not matched to a gene: 9. This CDR3 region has 15 residues. The CDR3, as DNA: TGCAGCGTTGAAGATCGGCGGGACTACGACGAGACCCAGTACTTC. Translation: CSVEDRRDYDETQYF.

This clonotype was detected ten times or more. The genes are TRBV19 and TRBJ1-2; D might be TRBD1 (5 bases). The V and J ends lost 5 bases and 4 bases respectively, with 8 bases between them. Germline V lookup: CDR1 LNHDA, CDR2 SQIVND (reference sequence). CDR3 length: 12 amino acids. The CDR3 is CASSGTVYGYTF. The CDR3 coding sequence is TGTGCCAGTAGTGGGACGGTCTATGGCTACACCTTC.

With respect to this clonotype: A much larger clonotype is one base distant, so this may be a read error. The genes are TRBV7-2 and TRBJ1-1; D gene ambiguous. The CDR3 has 13 residues. Germline V gene data show CDR1 as SGHTA and CDR2 as FQGNSA. The CDR3 DNA reads TGTGCCGGCAGCCCCGAACTGAACACTGAAGCTTTCTTT. Encoded protein: CAGSPELNTEAFF.

Only a few counts were recorded for this clonotype. This rearrangement joins TRBV12-3 or TRBV12-4 to TRBJ1-6, with D uncertain. The CDR3 totals 14 residues. V was shortened by 7 bases and J by 5 bases, with 12 bases between the two germline ends. CDR3 in amino acids: CASTLGGDNSPLHF. The CDR3 bases are TGTGCCAGCACCCTAGGCGGAGATAATTCACCCCTCCACTTT.

The chain employs TRBV7-9 and TRBJ2-7; the D gene is possibly TRBD2 (5 bases). V dropped 6 bases and J dropped 1 base, with 13 bases sitting between them. The CDR3 runs 14 residues. Germline V gene lookup returns CDR1 SEHNR and CDR2 FQNEAQ (reference sequence). The CDR3 bases are TGTGCCAGCAGTCGAGGGTTCCGTTCCTACGAGCAGTACTTC. It translates to CASSRGFRSYEQYF.

The CDR3 here is CSASTGLADEQYF. The CDR3 DNA sequence: TGCAGTGCTAGTACCGGACTAGCAGACGAGCAGTACTTC. V and J are TRBV20-1 and TRBJ2-7; 8 nucleotides agree with TRBD2. The CDR3 covers 13 residues. J lost 5 bases, V lost 3 bases, and 6 bases had no gene match. Per the germline V gene, CDR1 is DFQATT and CDR2 is SNEGSKA (reference sequence).

There are many counts of this clonotype. DNA of the CDR3: TGTGCCAGTAGTTCCAGGGCCGCGAACACTGAAGCTTTCTTT. Protein sequence: CASSSRAANTEAFF. The rearrangement joins TRBV19 to TRBJ1-1, with D tentatively TRBD1 (5 bases). Germline assignment: CDR1 LNHDA and CDR2 SQIVND (reference sequence). Trimming pared 5 bases from V and 1 base from J, leaving 11 bases between. The CDR3 sequence is 14 residues long.

This clonotype was recorded at least ten times. V usage is TRBV6-1 and J usage is TRBJ2-6; no reliable D call. The germline V gene encodes CDR1 MNHNS and CDR2 SASEGT. V was pared by 9 bases and J by 4 bases, with 19 bases between. The CDR3 totals 16 residues. The CDR3 nucleotides are TGTGCCAGTTTGCACTTAACAGTTCCCGGGGCCAACGTCCTGACTTTC. This codes for CASLHLTVPGANVLTF.

For this clonotype: At one end, the junction sequence differs from germline, possibly due to a read error. The chain recombines TRBV6-2 or TRBV6-3 with TRBJ1-3; D call uncertain. Germline V CDR1 and CDR2: MNHEY, SVGEGT. This CDR3 contains 14 residues. CDR3 residues: CASSWTYSGNTIYF. The CDR3 DNA is TGTGCTAGCAGTTGGACGTACTCTGGAAACACCATATATTTT.

This clonotype has a count of ten or more. V is TRBV10-1 and J is TRBJ2-7; D remains unclear. There are 14 residues in the CDR3. Trimming removed 7 bases from V and 2 bases from J, with 15 bases in between. Per the germline V gene, CDR1 is WNHNN and CDR2 is SYGVQD (reference sequence). CDR3 protein: CASNGAEGAYEQYF. The CDR3 nucleotides are TGCGCCAGCAATGGTGCTGAAGGCGCCTACGAGCAGTACTTC.

This clonotype was observed at least ten times. The V gene is TRBV6-2 or TRBV6-3, the J gene TRBJ1-2; 9 nucleotides agree with TRBD1. Germline-derived CDR1 and CDR2 are MNHEY and SVGEGT. V lost 6 bases to trimming and J lost 6 bases; unmatched junction nucleotides: 8. The length of the CDR3 is 14 residues. The CDR3 DNA reads TGTGCCAGCAGCTCAAACAGGGGGCAGGATGGCTACACCTTC. Translating it yields CASSSNRGQDGYTF.

This clonotype was seen repeatedly, ten times or more. The rearrangement joins TRBV5-1 to TRBJ1-1; 7 bases agree with TRBD1. Germline CDR1 SGHRS, CDR2 YFSETQ. V lost 0 bases, J lost 7 bases, and 3 bases stayed unmatched. The CDR3 runs to 13 residues. Written as DNA, the CDR3 is TGCGCCAGCAGCTTGGGACAGGGCTATGAAGCTTTCTTT. It codes for CASSLGQGYEAFF.

This clonotype showed up just a few times. The chain is built from TRBV2 and TRBJ2-2; D ambiguous. Looked up from germline, CDR1 is SNHLY and CDR2 is FYNNEI. The CDR3 extends over 16 amino acids. Trimming shortened V by 4 bases and J by 0 bases, and 12 bases separated the two germline ends. The CDR3 DNA reads as TGTGCCAGCAGTGTTTTAGCAGTCGCGAACACCGGGGAGCTGTTTTTT. Amino acid sequence: CASSVLAVANTGELFF.

The sample holds many counts of this clonotype. The CDR3 region has the DNA TGTGCCAGCAGTTCTGACGCGGATAGCAATCAGCCCCAGCATTTT. Translating it yields CASSSDADSNQPQHF. V and J are TRBV27 and TRBJ1-5, with D hard to call. V was clipped by 4 bases and J by 0 bases, with 10 bases between them. Germline CDR1 MNHEY, CDR2 SMNVEV (reference sequence). This CDR3 is 15 amino acids long.

Comment on this clonotype: A much larger clone lies a single base off, so this may be a read error. Since the CDR3 does not end with the conserved phenylalanine or tryptophan, this likely comes from a read error. The V and J genes are TRBV6-1 and TRBJ1-3, with TRBD1 as a possible D gene (6 bases). There are 14 residues in the CDR3. Per the germline V gene, CDR1 is MNHNS and CDR2 is SASEGT. Trimming took off 6 bases at V and 0 bases at J, with 9 bases between the two ends. Written as DNA, the CDR3 is TGTGCCAGCAGCGGGACAATCTCTGGAAACACCATATATTTG. Translation gives CASSGTISGNTIYL.